There are a few counts of the clone carrying this TCR beta chain. TCRdb independently ran MiXCR on the RT-PCR reads; one entry per CDR3 protein. The sample includes more than 600,000 distinct CDR3 sequences, approximately 15% seen only once; the top ten take 3.6%. This CDR3 contains 18 residues. V shed 6 bases and J 5 bases; nucleotides not matched to a gene: 14. The V gene's germline CDR1 is ENHRY and CDR2 SYGVKD. The receptor comes from a female donor in good health, serving as a healthy control. Sequences were obtained from memory CD4+ T cells from blood. The chain links TRBV10-3 to TRBJ2-2; 11 bases match TRBD1. In DNA form, the CDR3 reads TGTGCCATCAGCTCCGGGACAGGGGGGTTCCGGGGAACCGGGGAGCTGTTTTTT. This encodes CAISSGTGGFRGTGELFF.